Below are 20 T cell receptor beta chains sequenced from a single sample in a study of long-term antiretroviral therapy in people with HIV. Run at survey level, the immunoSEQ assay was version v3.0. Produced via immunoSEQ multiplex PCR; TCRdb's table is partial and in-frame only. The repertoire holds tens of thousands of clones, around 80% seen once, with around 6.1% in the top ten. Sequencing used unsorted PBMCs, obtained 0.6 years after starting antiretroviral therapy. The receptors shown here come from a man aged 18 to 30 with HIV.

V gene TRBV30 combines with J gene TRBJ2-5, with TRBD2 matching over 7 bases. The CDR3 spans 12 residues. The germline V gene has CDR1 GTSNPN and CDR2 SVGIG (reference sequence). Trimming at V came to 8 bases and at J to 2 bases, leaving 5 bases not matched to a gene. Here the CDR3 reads CALLADQETQYF. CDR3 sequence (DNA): TGTGCCCTTCTAGCGGATCAAGAGACCCAGTACTTC. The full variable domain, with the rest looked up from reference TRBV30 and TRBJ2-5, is SQTIHQWPATLVQPVGSPLSLECTVEGTSNPNLYWYRQAAGRGLQLLFYSVGIGQISSEVPQNLSASRPQDRQFILSSKKLLLSDSGFYLCALLADQETQYFGPGTRLLVL.

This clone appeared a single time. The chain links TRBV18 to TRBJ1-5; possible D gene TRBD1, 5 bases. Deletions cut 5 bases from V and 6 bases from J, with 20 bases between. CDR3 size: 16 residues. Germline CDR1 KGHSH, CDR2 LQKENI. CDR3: CASSGQGAGSGQPQHF. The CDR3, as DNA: TGTGCCAGCTCAGGTCAGGGTGCCGGGTCGGGTCAGCCCCAGCATTTT.

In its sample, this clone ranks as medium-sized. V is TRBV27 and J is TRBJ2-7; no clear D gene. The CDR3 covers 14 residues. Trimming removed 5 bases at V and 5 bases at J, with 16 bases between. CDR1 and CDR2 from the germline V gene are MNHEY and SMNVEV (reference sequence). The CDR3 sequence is CASSPYPMGDEQYF. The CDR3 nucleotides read TGTGCCAGCAGTCCTTACCCTATGGGTGACGAGCAGTACTTC.

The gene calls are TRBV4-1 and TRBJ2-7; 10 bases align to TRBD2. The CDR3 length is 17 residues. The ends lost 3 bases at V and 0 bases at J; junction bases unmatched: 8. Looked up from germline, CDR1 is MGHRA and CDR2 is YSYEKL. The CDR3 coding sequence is TGCGCCAGCAGCCAGCAGACTAGCGGGTATAGCTCCTACGAGCAGTACTTC. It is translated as CASSQQTSGYSSYEQYF.

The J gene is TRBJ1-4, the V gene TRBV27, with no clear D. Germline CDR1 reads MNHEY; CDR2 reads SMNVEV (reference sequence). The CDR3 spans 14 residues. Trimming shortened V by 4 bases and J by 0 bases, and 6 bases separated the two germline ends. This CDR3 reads CASSYVATNEKLFF. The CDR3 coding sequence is TGTGCCAGCAGTTATGTGGCAACTAATGAAAAACTGTTTTTT.

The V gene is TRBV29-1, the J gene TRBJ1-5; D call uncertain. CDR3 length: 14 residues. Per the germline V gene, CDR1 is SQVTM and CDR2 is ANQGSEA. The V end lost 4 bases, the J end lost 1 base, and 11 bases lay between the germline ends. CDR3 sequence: CSVGGVGSNQPQHF. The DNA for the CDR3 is TGCAGCGTTGGTGGGGTTGGGAGCAATCAGCCCCAGCATTTT.

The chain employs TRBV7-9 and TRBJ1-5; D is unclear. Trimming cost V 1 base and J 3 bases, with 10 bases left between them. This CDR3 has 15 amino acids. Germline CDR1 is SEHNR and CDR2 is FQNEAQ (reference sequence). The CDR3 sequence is CASSLESGNNQPQHF. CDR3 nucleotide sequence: TGTGCCAGCAGCTTAGAGTCGGGGAACAATCAGCCCCAGCATTTT.

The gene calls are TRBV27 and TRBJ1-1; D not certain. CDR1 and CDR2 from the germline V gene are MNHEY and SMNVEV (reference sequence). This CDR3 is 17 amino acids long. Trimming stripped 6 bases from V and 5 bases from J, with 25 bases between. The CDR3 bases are TGTGCCAGCAGCCGGATCGGCGGGCGCGGGATTTCGACTGAAGCTTTCTTT. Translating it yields CASSRIGGRGISTEAFF.

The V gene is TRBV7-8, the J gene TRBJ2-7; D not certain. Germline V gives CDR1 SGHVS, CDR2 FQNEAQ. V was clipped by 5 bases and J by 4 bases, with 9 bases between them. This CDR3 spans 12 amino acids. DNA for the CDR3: TGTGCCAGCAGCGAAGTCTCGTACGAGCAGTACTTC. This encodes CASSEVSYEQYF.

The CDR3, as DNA: TGCGCCAGCAGTGGCGGACGGCAGGCAGATACGCAGTATTTT. This codes for CASSGGRQADTQYF. This chain uses TRBV10-1 with TRBJ2-3, with unresolved D. Germline CDR1 reads WNHNN; CDR2 reads SYGVQD (reference sequence). The CDR3 has 14 amino acids. V was clipped by 4 bases and J by 4 bases, with 12 bases between them.

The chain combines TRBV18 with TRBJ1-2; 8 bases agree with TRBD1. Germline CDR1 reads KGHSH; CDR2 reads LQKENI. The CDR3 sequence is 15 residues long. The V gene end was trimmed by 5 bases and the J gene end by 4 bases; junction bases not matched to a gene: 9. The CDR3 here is CASSVDRGKGYGYTF. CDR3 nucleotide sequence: TGTGCCAGCTCAGTCGACAGGGGCAAGGGCTATGGCTACACCTTC.

The CDR3 sequence: CASRNWGELFF. The CDR3, as DNA: TGTGCCAGCAGAAATTGGGGGGAGCTGTTTTTT. The rearrangement joins TRBV27 to TRBJ2-2; D is undetermined. Germline assignment: CDR1 MNHEY and CDR2 SMNVEV (reference sequence). V was trimmed by 6 bases and J by 8 bases, leaving 7 bases between them. This CDR3 is 11 amino acids long.

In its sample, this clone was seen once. The CDR3 DNA sequence: TGTGCCAGCAGTCCCGTTGAGGGGGCTGGAGTCACTGAAGCTTTCTTT. Protein sequence: CASSPVEGAGVTEAFF. The V and J genes are TRBV28 and TRBJ1-1; 7 nucleotides align to TRBD1. J was trimmed by 4 bases and V by 5 bases; bases with no gene match: 13. Looked up from germline, CDR1 is MDHEN and CDR2 is SYDVKM. This CDR3 has 16 residues. The full variable domain, completed using reference TRBV28 and TRBJ1-1, is DVKVTQSSRYLVKRTGEKVFLECVQDMDHENMFWYRQDPGLGLRLIYFSYDVKMKEKGDIPEGYSVSREKKERFSLILESASTNQTSMYLCASSPVEGAGVTEAFFGQGTRLTVV.

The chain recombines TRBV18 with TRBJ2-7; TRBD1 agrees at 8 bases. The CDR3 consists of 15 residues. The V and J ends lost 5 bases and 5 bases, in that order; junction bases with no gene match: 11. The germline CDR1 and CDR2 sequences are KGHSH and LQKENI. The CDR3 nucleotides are TGTGCCAGCTCATCTAGACAGGGGAGGTCAGACGAGCAGTACTTC. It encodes CASSSRQGRSDEQYF.

The DNA for the CDR3 is TGTGCCAGCAGTGTCCAGGGGCCGCGGACTGAAGCTTTCTTT. This encodes CASSVQGPRTEAFF. This sequence joins TRBV2 and TRBJ1-1; tentatively, D is TRBD1 (6 bases). The ends were cut back, 4 bases at V and 5 bases at J, with 14 bases in the middle. The CDR3 runs 14 residues. Germline CDR1 reads SNHLY; CDR2 reads FYNNEI.

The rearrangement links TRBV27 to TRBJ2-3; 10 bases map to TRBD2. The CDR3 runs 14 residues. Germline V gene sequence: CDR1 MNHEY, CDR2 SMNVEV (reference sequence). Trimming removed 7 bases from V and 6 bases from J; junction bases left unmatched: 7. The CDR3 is CASKAGGPRDTQYF. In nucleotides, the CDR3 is TGTGCCAGCAAAGCGGGAGGGCCGAGGGATACGCAGTATTTT.

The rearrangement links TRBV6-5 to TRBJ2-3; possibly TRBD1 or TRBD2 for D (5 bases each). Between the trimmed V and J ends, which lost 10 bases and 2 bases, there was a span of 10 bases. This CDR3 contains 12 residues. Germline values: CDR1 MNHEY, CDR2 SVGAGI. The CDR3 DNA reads TGTGCCACGGGGCGATCCACAGATACGCAGTATTTT. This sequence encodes CATGRSTDTQYF.

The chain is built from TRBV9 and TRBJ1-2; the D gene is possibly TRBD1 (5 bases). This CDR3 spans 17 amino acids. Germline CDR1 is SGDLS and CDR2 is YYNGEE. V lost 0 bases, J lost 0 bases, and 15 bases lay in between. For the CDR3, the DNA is TGTGCCAGCAGCGTAGATTCTCGGGGCAGTTCTAACTATGGCTACACCTTC. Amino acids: CASSVDSRGSSNYGYTF.

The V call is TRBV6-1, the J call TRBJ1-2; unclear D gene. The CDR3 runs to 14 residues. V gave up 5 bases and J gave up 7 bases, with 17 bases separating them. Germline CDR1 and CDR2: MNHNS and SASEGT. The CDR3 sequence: CASSRESWEGGYTF. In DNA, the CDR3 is TGTGCCAGCAGTAGAGAGTCATGGGAAGGTGGCTACACCTTC.

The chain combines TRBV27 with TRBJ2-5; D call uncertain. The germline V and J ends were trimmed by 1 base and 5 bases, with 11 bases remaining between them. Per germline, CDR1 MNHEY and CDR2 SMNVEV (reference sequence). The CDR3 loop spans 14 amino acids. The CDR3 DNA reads TGTGCCAGCAGTTTATGGGCCTCTCGGGAGACCCAGTACTTC. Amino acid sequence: CASSLWASRETQYF.